This T cell receptor beta chain stems from a study of Graves' ophthalmopathy and Graves' hyperthyroidism. Points from the study as a whole: A model built from 13 signatures distinguished ophthalmopathy from stable hyperthyroidism with roughly 85% sensitivity and about 80% specificity.

Amplified material comprised TCR beta CDR3 regions derived from RNA transcripts. HTBI primers were employed in first-round RT-PCR, then a second-round multiplex PCR followed. MiXCR was run by TCRdb on the multiplex PCR reads, yielding one entry per CDR3 protein. The table has roughly 610,000 distinct CDR3 sequences, 22% seen once. This clonotype has only a few counts. Antigen specificity is unknown. The stable label applied to hyperthyroidism with no ophthalmopathy within 18 months of follow-up. None of the included patients had other autoimmune diseases, uncontrolled infections, pregnancy or lactation, as these led to exclusion. Germline loops: CDR1 MGHRA, CDR2 YSYEKL. V shed 2 bases, J shed 2 bases, and the junction held 3 bases outside the gene matches. The CDR3 sequence is 18 residues long.

The material sequenced was peripheral blood. The chain employs TRBV4-1 and TRBJ2-2, with 15 bases identical to TRBD2. This TCR came from a woman under 30 with stable Graves' hyperthyroidism. Some clones in this sample may be carry-over from other donors' samples. CDR3 sequence reads: CASSQRTSGGANTGELFF. The CDR3 region has the DNA TGCGCCAGCAGCCAACGGACTAGCGGGGGGGCCAACACCGGGGAGCTGTTTTTT.